This T cell receptor beta chain derives from a study of blood T cells in healthy people across ages. General study results and limits: Donor CMV infection status was unknown, possibly confounding age-related changes in expanded clonotypes.

With regard to this clonotype: Its matching antigen is unknown.

The use of a sample-barcoded 5' primer and a J-beta primer mix characterized a second PCR of about 7 to 12 cycles. Using its own MiXCR run on the 5' RACE reads, TCRdb lists one record per CDR3 protein. This repertoire shows some 760,000 distinct CDR3 sequences, 20% to 30% found once; its top ten account for more than 8%. This sample was shared with a second study, whose subject was T cells of mothers and their children.

Sequenced: blood. The receptor's source is a boy under 18 in good health.

Written as DNA, the CDR3 is TGTGCCAGCAGTTCCGGGCTGTGGAATGAAAAACTGTTTTTT. Translation gives CASSSGLWNEKLFF. The chain couples TRBV12-3 or TRBV12-4 to TRBJ1-4; D gene ambiguous. Trimming removed 4 bases at V and 5 bases at J, with 11 bases between. The length of the CDR3 is 14 residues.